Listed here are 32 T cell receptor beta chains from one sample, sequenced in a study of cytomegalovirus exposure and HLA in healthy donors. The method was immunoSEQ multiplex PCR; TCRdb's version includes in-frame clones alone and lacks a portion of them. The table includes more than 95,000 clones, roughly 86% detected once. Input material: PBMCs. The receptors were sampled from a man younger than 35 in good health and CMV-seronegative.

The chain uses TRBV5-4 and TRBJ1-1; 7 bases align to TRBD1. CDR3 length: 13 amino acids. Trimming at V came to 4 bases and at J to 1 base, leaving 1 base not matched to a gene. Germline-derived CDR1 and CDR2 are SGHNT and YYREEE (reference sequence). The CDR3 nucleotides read TGTGCCAGCAGCCGGGACAGGAACACTGAAGCTTTCTTT. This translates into CASSRDRNTEAFF.

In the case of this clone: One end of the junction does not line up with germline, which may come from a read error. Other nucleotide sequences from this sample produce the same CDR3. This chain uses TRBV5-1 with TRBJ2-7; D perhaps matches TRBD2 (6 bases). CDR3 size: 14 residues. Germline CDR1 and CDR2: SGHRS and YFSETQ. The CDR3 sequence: CASSLGGGSYEQYF. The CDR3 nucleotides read TGCGCCAGCAGTTTGGGAGGTGGCTCCTACGAGCAGTACTTC.

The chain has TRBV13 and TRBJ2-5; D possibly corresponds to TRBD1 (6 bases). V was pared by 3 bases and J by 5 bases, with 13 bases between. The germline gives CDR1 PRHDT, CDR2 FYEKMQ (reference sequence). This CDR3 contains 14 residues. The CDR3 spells CASSFMGRGETQYF. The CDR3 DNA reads TGTGCCAGCAGCTTTATGGGCAGGGGTGAGACCCAGTACTTC.

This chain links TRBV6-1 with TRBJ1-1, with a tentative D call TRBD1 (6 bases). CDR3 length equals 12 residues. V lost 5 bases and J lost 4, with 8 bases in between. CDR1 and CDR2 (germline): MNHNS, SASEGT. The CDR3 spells CASSSGATEAFF. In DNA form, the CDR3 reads TGTGCCAGCAGTTCAGGGGCCACTGAAGCTTTCTTT.

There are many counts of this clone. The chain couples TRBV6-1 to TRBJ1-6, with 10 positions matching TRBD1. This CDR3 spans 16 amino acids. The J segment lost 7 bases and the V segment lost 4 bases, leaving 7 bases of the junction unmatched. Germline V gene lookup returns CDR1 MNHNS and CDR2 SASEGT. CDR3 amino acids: CASSVTPGQGNSPLHF. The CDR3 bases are TGTGCCAGCAGTGTTACTCCGGGACAGGGGAATTCACCCCTCCACTTT.

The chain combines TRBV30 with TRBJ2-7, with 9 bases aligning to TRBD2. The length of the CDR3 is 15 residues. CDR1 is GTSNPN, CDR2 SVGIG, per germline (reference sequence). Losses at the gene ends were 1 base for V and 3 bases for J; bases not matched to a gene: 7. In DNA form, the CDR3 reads TGTGCCTGGAGTGGAAATAGCGGGGGCTACTACGAGCAGTACTTC. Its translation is CAWSGNSGGYYEQYF.

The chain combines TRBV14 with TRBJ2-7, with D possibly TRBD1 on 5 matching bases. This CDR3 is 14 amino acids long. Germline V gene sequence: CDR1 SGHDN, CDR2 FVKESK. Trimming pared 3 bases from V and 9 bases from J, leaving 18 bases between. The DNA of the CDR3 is TGTGCCAGCAGCCAGGCTTCCATGTTTAGGGGGCAGTACTTC. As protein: CASSQASMFRGQYF. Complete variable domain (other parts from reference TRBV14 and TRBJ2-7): EAGVTQFPSHSVIEKGQTVTLRCDPISGHDNLYWYRRVMGKEIKFLLHFVKESKQDESGMPNNRFLAERTGGTYSTLKVQPAELEDSGVYFCASSQASMFRGQYFGPGTRLTVT.

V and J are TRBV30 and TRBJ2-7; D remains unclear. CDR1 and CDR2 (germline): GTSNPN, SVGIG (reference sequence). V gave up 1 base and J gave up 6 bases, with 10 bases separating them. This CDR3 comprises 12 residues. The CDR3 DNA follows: TGTGCCTGGAGTGCCATAGTTGGCGAGCAGTACTTC. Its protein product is CAWSAIVGEQYF.

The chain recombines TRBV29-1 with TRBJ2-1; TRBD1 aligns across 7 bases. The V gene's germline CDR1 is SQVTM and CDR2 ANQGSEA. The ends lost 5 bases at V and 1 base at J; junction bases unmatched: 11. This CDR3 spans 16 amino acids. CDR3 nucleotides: TGCAGCGTTCCCACCGGACAGGTGATGTCCTACAATGAGCAGTTCTTC. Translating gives CSVPTGQVMSYNEQFF.

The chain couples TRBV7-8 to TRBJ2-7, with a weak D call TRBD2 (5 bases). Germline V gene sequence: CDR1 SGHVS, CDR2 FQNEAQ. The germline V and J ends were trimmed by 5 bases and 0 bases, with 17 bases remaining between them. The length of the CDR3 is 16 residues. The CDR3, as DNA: TGTGCCAGCAGCCCAACCGTTCCGGGAAGCTCCTACGAGCAGTACTTC. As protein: CASSPTVPGSSYEQYF.

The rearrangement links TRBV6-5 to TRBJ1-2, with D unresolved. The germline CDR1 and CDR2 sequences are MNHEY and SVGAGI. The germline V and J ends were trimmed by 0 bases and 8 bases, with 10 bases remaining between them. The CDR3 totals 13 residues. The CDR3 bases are TGTGCCAGCAGTTACTCAGGCAGCGGAGGCTACACCTTC. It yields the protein CASSYSGSGGYTF.

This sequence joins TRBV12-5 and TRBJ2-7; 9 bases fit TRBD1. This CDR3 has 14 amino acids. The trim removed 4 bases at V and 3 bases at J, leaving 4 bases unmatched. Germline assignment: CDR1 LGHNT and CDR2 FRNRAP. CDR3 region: CASGSRDRDYEQYF. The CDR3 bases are TGTGCTAGTGGTTCCCGGGACAGGGACTACGAGCAGTACTTC.

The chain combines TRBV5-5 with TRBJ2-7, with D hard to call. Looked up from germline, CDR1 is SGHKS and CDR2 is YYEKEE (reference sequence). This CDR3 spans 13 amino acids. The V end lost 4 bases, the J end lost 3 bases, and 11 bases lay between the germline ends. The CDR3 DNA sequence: TGTGCCAGCAGCGTCGGAGTTGGCTACGAGCAGTACTTC. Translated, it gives CASSVGVGYEQYF. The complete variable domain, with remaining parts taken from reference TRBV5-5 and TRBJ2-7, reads DAGVTQSPTHLIKTRGQQVTLRCSPISGHKSVSWYQQVLGQGPQFIFQYYEKEERGRGNFPDRFSARQFPNYSSELNVNALLLGDSALYLCASSVGVGYEQYFGPGTRLTVT.

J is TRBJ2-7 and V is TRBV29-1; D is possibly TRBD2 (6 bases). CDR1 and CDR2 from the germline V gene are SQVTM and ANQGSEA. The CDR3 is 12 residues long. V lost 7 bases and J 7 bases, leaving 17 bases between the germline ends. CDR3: CSAGTGRREQYF. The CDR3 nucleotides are TGCAGCGCGGGGACGGGGAGGAGGGAGCAGTACTTC.

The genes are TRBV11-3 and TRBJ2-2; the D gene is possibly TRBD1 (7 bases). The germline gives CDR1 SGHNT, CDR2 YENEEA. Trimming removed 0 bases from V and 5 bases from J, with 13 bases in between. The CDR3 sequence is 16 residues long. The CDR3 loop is CASSLDPQGGTGELFF. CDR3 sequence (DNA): TGTGCCAGCAGCTTAGACCCTCAGGGGGGAACCGGGGAGCTGTTTTTT.

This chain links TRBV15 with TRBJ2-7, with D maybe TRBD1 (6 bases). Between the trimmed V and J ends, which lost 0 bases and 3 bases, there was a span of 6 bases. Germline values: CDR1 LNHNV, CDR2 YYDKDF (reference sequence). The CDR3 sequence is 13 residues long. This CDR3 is CATSREGGYEQYF. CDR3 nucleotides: TGTGCCACCAGCAGAGAAGGGGGCTACGAGCAGTACTTC. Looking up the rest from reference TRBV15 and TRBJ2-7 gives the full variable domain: DAMVIQNPRYQVTQFGKPVTLSCSQTLNHNVMYWYQQKSSQAPKLLFHYYDKDFNNEADTPDNFQSRRPNTSFCFLDIRSPGLGDTAMYLCATSREGGYEQYFGPGTRLTVT.

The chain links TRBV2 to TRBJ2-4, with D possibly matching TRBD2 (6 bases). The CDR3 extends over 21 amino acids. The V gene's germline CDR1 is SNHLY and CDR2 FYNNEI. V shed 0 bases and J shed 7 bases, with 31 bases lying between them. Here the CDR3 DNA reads TGTGCCAGCAGTGAAGCGCTTCGGCTAGATGGGCATTCCGGGAGAAGGAACATTCAGTACTTC. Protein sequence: CASSEALRLDGHSGRRNIQYF.

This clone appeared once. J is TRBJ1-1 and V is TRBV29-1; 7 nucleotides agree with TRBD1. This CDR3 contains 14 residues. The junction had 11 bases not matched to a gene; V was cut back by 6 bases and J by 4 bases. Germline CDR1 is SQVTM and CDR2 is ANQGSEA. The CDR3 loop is CSVLDRTRGTEAFF. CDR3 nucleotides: TGCAGCGTATTGGACAGGACGAGGGGCACTGAAGCTTTCTTT.

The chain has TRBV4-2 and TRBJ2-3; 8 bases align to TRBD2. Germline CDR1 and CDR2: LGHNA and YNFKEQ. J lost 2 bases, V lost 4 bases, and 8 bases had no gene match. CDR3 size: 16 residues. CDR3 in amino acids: CASSPASGGLTDTQYF. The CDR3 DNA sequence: TGTGCCAGCAGCCCCGCAAGCGGGGGCCTCACAGATACGCAGTATTTT.

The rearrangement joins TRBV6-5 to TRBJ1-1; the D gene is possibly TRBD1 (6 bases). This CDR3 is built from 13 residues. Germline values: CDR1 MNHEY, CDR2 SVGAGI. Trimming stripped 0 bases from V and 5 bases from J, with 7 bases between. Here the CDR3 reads CASSYSRGTEAFF. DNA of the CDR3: TGTGCCAGCAGTTACTCGAGGGGGACTGAAGCTTTCTTT.

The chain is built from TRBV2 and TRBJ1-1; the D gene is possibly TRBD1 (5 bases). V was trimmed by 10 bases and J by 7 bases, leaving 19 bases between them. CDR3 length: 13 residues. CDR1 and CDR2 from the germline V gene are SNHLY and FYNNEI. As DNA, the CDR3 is TGTGCCACGGGAGCAGGGCCCAGTGGTGAAGCTTTCTTT. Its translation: CATGAGPSGEAFF.

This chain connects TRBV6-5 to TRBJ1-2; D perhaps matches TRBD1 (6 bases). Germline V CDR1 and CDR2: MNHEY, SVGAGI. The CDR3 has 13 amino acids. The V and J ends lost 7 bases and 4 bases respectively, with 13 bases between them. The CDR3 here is CASTPSRGYGYTF. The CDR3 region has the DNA TGTGCCAGCACCCCTTCCAGGGGCTATGGCTACACCTTC.

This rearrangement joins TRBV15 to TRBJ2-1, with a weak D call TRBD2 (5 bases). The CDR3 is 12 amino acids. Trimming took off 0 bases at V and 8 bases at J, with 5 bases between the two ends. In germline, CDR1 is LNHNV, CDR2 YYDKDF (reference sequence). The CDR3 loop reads CATSREGDEQFF. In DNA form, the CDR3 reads TGTGCCACCAGCAGAGAGGGAGATGAGCAGTTCTTC.

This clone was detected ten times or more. The CDR3 nucleotides read TGTGCCAGCAGTGAGGCTAGCGGGTCCGGGGAGCTGTTTTTT. Translating gives CASSEASGSGELFF. The gene calls are TRBV6-4 and TRBJ2-2; 8 bases align to TRBD2. The CDR3 totals 14 residues. With 3 bases clipped from V and 6 bases from J, the junction kept 3 bases outside the gene matches. Germline V lookup: CDR1 MRHNA, CDR2 SNTAGT.

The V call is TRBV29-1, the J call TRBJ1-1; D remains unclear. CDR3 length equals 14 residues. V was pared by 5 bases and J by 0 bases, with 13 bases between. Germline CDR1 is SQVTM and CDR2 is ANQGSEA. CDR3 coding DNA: TGCAGCGTTTTTGGTTTCTCGGTGAACACTGAAGCTTTCTTT. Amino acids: CSVFGFSVNTEAFF.

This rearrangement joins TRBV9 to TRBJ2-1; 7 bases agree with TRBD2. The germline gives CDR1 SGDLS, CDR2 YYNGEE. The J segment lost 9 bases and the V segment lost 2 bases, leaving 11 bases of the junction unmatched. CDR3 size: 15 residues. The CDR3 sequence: CASSVGGDGVGEQFF. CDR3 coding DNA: TGTGCCAGCAGCGTTGGGGGGGACGGGGTCGGTGAGCAGTTCTTC.

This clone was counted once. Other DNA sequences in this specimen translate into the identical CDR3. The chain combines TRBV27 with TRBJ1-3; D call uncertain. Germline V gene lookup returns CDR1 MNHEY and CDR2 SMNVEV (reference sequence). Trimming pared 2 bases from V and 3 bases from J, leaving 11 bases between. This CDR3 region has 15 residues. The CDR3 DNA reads TGTGCCAGCAGTTTAGTTAAGGGAGGTGGAAACACCATATATTTT. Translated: CASSLVKGGGNTIYF.

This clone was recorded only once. CDR3 coding DNA: TGTGCCAGCAGCCCAAGGCGGCAAGAGACCCAGTACTTC. Protein: CASSPRRQETQYF. J is TRBJ2-5 and V is TRBV2, with D unclear. The CDR3 length is 13 residues. Trimming pared 6 bases from V and 2 bases from J, leaving 10 bases between. Germline-derived CDR1 and CDR2 are SNHLY and FYNNEI.

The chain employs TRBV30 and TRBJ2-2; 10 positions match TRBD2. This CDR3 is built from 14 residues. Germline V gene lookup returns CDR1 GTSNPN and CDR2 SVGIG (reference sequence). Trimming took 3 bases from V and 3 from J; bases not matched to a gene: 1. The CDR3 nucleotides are TGTGCCTGGAGGCTAGCGGGAGACACCGGGGAGCTGTTTTTT. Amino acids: CAWRLAGDTGELFF.

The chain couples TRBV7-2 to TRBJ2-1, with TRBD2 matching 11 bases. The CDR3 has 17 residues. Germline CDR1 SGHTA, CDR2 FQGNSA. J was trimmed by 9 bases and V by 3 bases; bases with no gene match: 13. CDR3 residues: CASSFRISGGAPSEQFF. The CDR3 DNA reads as TGTGCCAGCAGCTTCCGTATTAGCGGGGGGGCCCCCAGTGAGCAGTTCTTC.

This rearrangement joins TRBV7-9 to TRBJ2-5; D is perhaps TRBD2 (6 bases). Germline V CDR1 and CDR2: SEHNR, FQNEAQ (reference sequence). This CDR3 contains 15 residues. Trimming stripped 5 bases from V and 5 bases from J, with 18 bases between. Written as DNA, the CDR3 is TGTGCCAGCAGCCCAAGCCTGGGGGGAGTGGAGACCCAGTACTTC. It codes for CASSPSLGGVETQYF.

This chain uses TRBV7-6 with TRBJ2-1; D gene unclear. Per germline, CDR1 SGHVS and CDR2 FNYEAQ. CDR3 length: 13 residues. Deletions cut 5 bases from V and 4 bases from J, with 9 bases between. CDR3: CASSLTAYNEQFF. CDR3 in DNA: TGTGCCAGCAGCCTAACAGCTTACAATGAGCAGTTCTTC.